A single sample is the source of the 28 T cell receptor beta chains below, sequenced in a study of CD8+ T cells in alopecia areata. The treatment denotes: oral pan-JAK inhibitor, 5-10 mg twice daily. Extracted RNA was reverse transcribed, and the resulting cDNA served as sequencing template. Clones were sequenced by immunoSEQ multiplex PCR, and TCRdb holds only the in-frame ones, with some missing. Altogether around 150,000 clones are present, around four fifths being singletons, with the ten largest covering about 25%. The specimen was CD8+ T cells sorted from blood, collected at week 4, from a patient treated with tofacitinib. The receptors derive from a human donor with alopecia areata.

There are a few counts of this clone. The chain carries TRBV19 and TRBJ2-1; D ambiguous. This CDR3 is 16 amino acids long. Per the germline V gene, CDR1 is LNHDA and CDR2 is SQIVND (reference sequence). V was shortened by 2 bases and J by 5 bases, with 16 bases between the two germline ends. The CDR3 spells CASSILNTAWDNEQFF. DNA of the CDR3: TGTGCCAGTAGTATATTAAACACAGCCTGGGACAATGAGCAGTTCTTC.

The chain has TRBV19 and TRBJ2-3; weak D call: TRBD2 (5 bases). Germline V gene data show CDR1 as LNHDA and CDR2 as SQIVND (reference sequence). Trimming shortened V by 6 bases and J by 4 bases, and 11 bases separated the two germline ends. This CDR3 region has 13 residues. CDR3 nucleotides: TGTGCCAGTAGCCTAGCTGACCCAGATACGCAGTATTTT. This encodes CASSLADPDTQYF.

This clone was detected once. The genes are TRBV11-1 and TRBJ2-7; 12 bases are a match to TRBD2. Germline assignment: CDR1 SGHAT and CDR2 FQDESV (reference sequence). With V trimmed by 6 bases and J by 4 bases, 4 bases remained unmatched. The CDR3 covers 14 residues. The CDR3 is CASSPGTSGYEQYF. The CDR3 coding sequence is TGTGCCAGCAGTCCCGGGACTAGCGGGTACGAGCAGTACTTC.

The CDR3 coding sequence is TGTGCCAGCAGCTTGGCGGGACAGGGGCTTGGAAACACCATATATTTT. Translation gives CASSLAGQGLGNTIYF. The chain employs TRBV5-4 and TRBJ1-3; 10 nucleotides align to TRBD1. Per the germline V gene, CDR1 is SGHNT and CDR2 is YYREEE (reference sequence). Germline trimming cut 0 bases from V and 3 bases from J; bases unmatched to any gene: 3. This CDR3 region has 16 residues.

This clone was observed a handful of times. This sequence joins TRBV29-1 and TRBJ1-1; D is unresolved. The CDR3 runs 12 residues. Trimming left V 7 bases short and J 1 base short, with 10 bases between. Germline values: CDR1 SQVTM, CDR2 ANQGSEA. The CDR3, as DNA: TGCAGCGGGAGGGAGCCGAACACTGAAGCTTTCTTT. Translated, it gives CSGREPNTEAFF.

The CDR3 sequence is CASSPARSSYEQYF. CDR3 bases: TGTGCCAGCAGCCCTGCCAGGAGCTCCTACGAGCAGTACTTC. The chain employs TRBV13 and TRBJ2-7; D gene unclear. The germline V gene has CDR1 PRHDT and CDR2 FYEKMQ (reference sequence). This CDR3 comprises 14 residues. Trimming took off 5 bases at V and 0 bases at J, with 11 bases between the two ends. Combining the CDR3 with reference TRBV13 and TRBJ2-7 gives the whole variable domain AAGVIQSPRHLIKEKRETATLKCYPIPRHDTVYWYQQGPGQDPQFLISFYEKMQSDKGSIPDRFSAQQFSDYHSELNMSSLELGDSALYFCASSPARSSYEQYFGPGTRLTVT.

CDR3 in amino acids: CASSLAAGYGYTF. In nucleotides, the CDR3 is TGTGCCAGCAGCTTAGCGGCCGGGTATGGCTACACCTTC. The chain recombines TRBV7-9 with TRBJ1-2; D remains unclear. Germline V gene sequence: CDR1 SEHNR, CDR2 FQNEAQ (reference sequence). Deletions cut 0 bases from V and 5 bases from J, with 7 bases between. This CDR3 spans 13 amino acids. The complete variable domain, with remaining parts taken from reference TRBV7-9 and TRBJ1-2, reads DTGVSQNPRHKITKRGQNVTFRCDPISEHNRLYWYRQTLGQGPEFLTYFQNEAQLEKSRLLSDRFSAERPKGSFSTLEIQRTEQGDSAMYLCASSLAAGYGYTFGSGTRLTVV.

In this sample, this clone turned up a few times. The chain combines TRBV6-5 with TRBJ2-7; 7 bases are shared with TRBD1. Germline V CDR1 and CDR2: MNHEY, SVGAGI. After removal of 8 bases from V and 5 bases from J, the junction contained 3 bases not matched to a gene. The CDR3 extends over 11 amino acids. The CDR3 here is CASRRGNEQYF. CDR3 nucleotide sequence: TGTGCCAGCCGCAGGGGGAACGAGCAGTACTTC.

The rearrangement joins TRBV27 to TRBJ2-2, with TRBD1 matching over 9 bases. The length of the CDR3 is 15 residues. Germline-derived CDR1 and CDR2 are MNHEY and SMNVEV (reference sequence). Trimming took 6 bases from V and 2 from J; bases not matched to a gene: 4. The CDR3 loop is CASRTGGPNTGELFF. DNA for the CDR3: TGTGCCAGCAGAACAGGGGGCCCAAACACCGGGGAGCTGTTTTTT.

As regards this clone: One end of the junction varies from germline; a read error may be responsible. V and J are TRBV7-7 and TRBJ2-3; a weak D match, TRBD2 (5 bases). Germline CDR1 SSHAT, CDR2 FNYEAQ (reference sequence). The CDR3 length is 15 residues. The CDR3 region has the DNA TGTGCTAGCAGCTTCCGCGGGCGTAGCACAGATACGCAGTATTTT. Protein sequence: CASSFRGRSTDTQYF.

The V call is TRBV29-1, the J call TRBJ2-1; 7 nucleotides align to TRBD2. This CDR3 comprises 15 residues. The J segment lost 5 bases and the V segment lost 7 bases, leaving 14 bases of the junction unmatched. Germline V lookup: CDR1 SQVTM, CDR2 ANQGSEA. The CDR3 reads CSGGPPPSGNNEQFF. The DNA of the CDR3 is TGCAGCGGTGGCCCACCGCCTAGCGGAAACAATGAGCAGTTCTTC.

This chain joins TRBV9 and TRBJ1-5, with 9 bases matching TRBD1. The CDR3 totals 14 residues. The V and J ends lost 3 bases and 5 bases, in that order; junction bases with no gene match: 3. CDR1 and CDR2 (germline): SGDLS, YYNGEE. The CDR3 nucleotides read TGTGCCAGCAGCGCTAGGGACAGGGATCAGCCCCAGCATTTT. It encodes CASSARDRDQPQHF.

This clone appeared many times. A far larger clone is one base from this, pointing to a likely read error. This CDR3 is also generated by other DNA sequences in the sample. The chain joins TRBV7-2 to TRBJ1-2; 8 bases map to TRBD1. The CDR3 has 15 residues. Germline V CDR1 and CDR2: SGHTA, FQGNSA. V was pared by 5 bases and J by 5 bases, with 10 bases of the junction left unmatched. CDR3 region: CASSQDRTGQYGYTF. In DNA, the CDR3 is TGTGCCAGCAGCCAAGATAGGACAGGGCAATATGGCTACACCTTC.

The rearrangement uses TRBV7-6 and TRBJ2-7; 7 positions agree with TRBD1. The germline CDR1 and CDR2 sequences are SGHVS and FNYEAQ. Trimming at V came to 5 bases and at J to 7 bases, leaving 20 bases not matched to a gene. CDR3 length equals 17 residues. This chain's CDR3 is CASSLSQTGPALREQYF. In nucleotides, the CDR3 is TGTGCCAGCAGCCTCTCACAGACAGGGCCAGCTTTGAGAGAGCAGTACTTC.

The J gene is TRBJ2-3, the V gene TRBV6-5; TRBD2 agrees at 7 bases. The V gene's germline CDR1 is MNHEY and CDR2 SVGAGI. Trimming at V came to 2 bases and at J to 1 base, leaving 0 bases not matched to a gene. CDR3 length: 14 residues. For the CDR3, the DNA is TGTGCCAGCAGTTACGGACTAGGCACAGATACGCAGTATTTT. Amino acids: CASSYGLGTDTQYF.

This chain joins TRBV6-5 and TRBJ2-3, with D perhaps TRBD2 (6 bases). Germline V gene sequence: CDR1 MNHEY, CDR2 SVGAGI. The CDR3 consists of 14 residues. V gave up 10 bases and J gave up 2 bases, with 16 bases separating them. As DNA, the CDR3 is TGTGCCATCAAGTCGGGACTTTACACAGATACGCAGTATTTT. Protein sequence: CAIKSGLYTDTQYF.

This chain connects TRBV12-5 to TRBJ1-1, with D possibly being TRBD1 (6 bases). Germline V gene lookup returns CDR1 LGHNT and CDR2 FRNRAP. The CDR3 is 13 amino acids. The V end was cut by 5 bases, the J end by 1 base, with 8 bases between. The DNA of the CDR3 is TGTGCTAGTGGTCAGACAGGGAACACTGAAGCTTTCTTT. Translating it yields CASGQTGNTEAFF.

The chain joins TRBV18 to TRBJ2-5; D is perhaps TRBD1 (5 bases). Trimming pared 0 bases from V and 1 base from J, leaving 6 bases between. In germline, CDR1 is KGHSH, CDR2 LQKENI. The CDR3 runs to 14 residues. The CDR3 DNA reads as TGTGCCAGCTCACCACCCGACAGCCAAGAGACCCAGTACTTC. Translating it yields CASSPPDSQETQYF. The entire variable domain, with the rest obtained from reference TRBV18 and TRBJ2-5, is as follows: NAGVMQNPRHLVRRRGQEARLRCSPMKGHSHVYWYRQLPEEGLKFMVYLQKENIIDESGMPKERFSAEFPKEGPSILRIQQVVRGDSAAYFCASSPPDSQETQYFGPGTRLLVL.

The chain links TRBV6-5 to TRBJ2-5, with 9 bases matching TRBD1. This CDR3 has 15 amino acids. V shed 6 bases and J 4 bases; nucleotides not matched to a gene: 9. Germline V gene lookup returns CDR1 MNHEY and CDR2 SVGAGI. The CDR3 loop is CASSPDGTGIETQYF. The CDR3 region has the DNA TGTGCCAGCAGCCCCGACGGGACAGGGATAGAGACCCAGTACTTC.

The V and J genes are TRBV19 and TRBJ2-7; D not resolved. V dropped 5 bases and J dropped 4 bases, with 12 bases sitting between them. Germline CDR1 is LNHDA and CDR2 is SQIVND (reference sequence). CDR3 length: 13 amino acids. The CDR3 sequence is CASSDSGRYEQYF. The CDR3 DNA sequence: TGTGCCAGTAGTGACTCAGGACGGTACGAGCAGTACTTC.

The chain uses TRBV7-9 and TRBJ2-7; 7 bases are shared with TRBD2. Germline V gene lookup returns CDR1 SEHNR and CDR2 FQNEAQ (reference sequence). This CDR3 is built from 15 residues. Trimming removed 4 bases from V and 4 bases from J; junction bases left unmatched: 10. CDR3 DNA: TGTGCCAGCAGCTCTCCTAGCGGAACGTTTTACGAGCAGTACTTC. Protein: CASSSPSGTFYEQYF. Full variable domain (missing parts from reference TRBV7-9 and TRBJ2-7): DTGVSQNPRHKITKRGQNVTFRCDPISEHNRLYWYRQTLGQGPEFLTYFQNEAQLEKSRLLSDRFSAERPKGSFSTLEIQRTEQGDSAMYLCASSSPSGTFYEQYFGPGTRLTVT.

CDR3 sequence reads: CASSRRTADDYGYTF. The CDR3 nucleotides are TGTGCCAGCAGCCGAAGGACAGCGGACGACTATGGCTACACCTTC. The chain is built from TRBV7-9 and TRBJ1-2; D might be TRBD1 (6 bases). V was cut by 5 bases and J by 3 bases, with 16 bases left in between. The germline V gene encodes CDR1 SEHNR and CDR2 FQNEAQ (reference sequence). The CDR3 runs 15 residues.

The CDR3 loop is CASSQYVRDSYNEQFF. CDR3 sequence (DNA): TGTGCCAGCAGCCAGTACGTTAGGGACTCCTACAATGAGCAGTTCTTC. The gene calls are TRBV5-6 and TRBJ2-1, with D unclear. The germline V gene has CDR1 SGHDT and CDR2 YYEEEE. Trimming pared 4 bases from V and 0 bases from J, leaving 14 bases between. The CDR3 is made up of 16 amino acids.

This clone was recorded once. The rearrangement links TRBV10-2 to TRBJ2-3, with 8 bases fitting TRBD1. The trim removed 0 bases at V and 4 bases at J, leaving 3 bases unmatched. The CDR3 has 15 amino acids. CDR1 and CDR2 from the germline V gene are WSHSY and SAAADI. CDR3 region: CASSESGQGADTQYF. The CDR3 region has the DNA TGCGCCAGCAGTGAGTCCGGACAGGGAGCAGATACGCAGTATTTT.

The V and J genes are TRBV7-2 and TRBJ2-7; D remains ambiguous. Germline loops: CDR1 SGHTA, CDR2 FQGNSA. The CDR3 contains 15 residues. The V gene lost 5 bases and the J gene lost 2 bases, with 16 bases spanning the gap. The CDR3 region has the DNA TGTGCCAGCAGCCCTCTCGAGTCCCCCCCCTACGAGCAGTACTTC. It codes for CASSPLESPPYEQYF.

V usage is TRBV5-1 and J usage is TRBJ1-1; D not resolved. The CDR3 is made up of 13 amino acids. Germline CDR1 SGHRS, CDR2 YFSETQ. Trimming stripped 2 bases from V and 2 bases from J, with 7 bases between. CDR3 nucleotides: TGCGCCAGCAGCTTCCGAGAAAACACTGAAGCTTTCTTT. This codes for CASSFRENTEAFF.

This chain links TRBV7-8 with TRBJ2-5, with 8 bases aligning to TRBD2. The CDR3 extends over 15 amino acids. CDR1 and CDR2 from the germline V gene are SGHVS and FQNEAQ. Germline trimming cut 5 bases from V and 5 bases from J; bases unmatched to any gene: 10. The CDR3 loop is CASSLSPGLGETQYF. In DNA form, the CDR3 reads TGTGCCAGCAGCCTTTCCCCGGGACTAGGGGAGACCCAGTACTTC. Full variable domain (remainder filled in from reference TRBV7-8 and TRBJ2-5): GAGVSQSPRYKVAKRGQDVALRCDPISGHVSLFWYQQALGQGPEFLTYFQNEAQLDKSGLPSDRFFAERPEGSVSTLKIQRTQQEDSAVYLCASSLSPGLGETQYFGPGTRLLVL.

This clone turned up a few times. This chain joins TRBV4-2 and TRBJ2-7; TRBD2 matches 11 bases. Germline-derived CDR1 and CDR2 are LGHNA and YNFKEQ. This CDR3 region has 16 residues. Losses at the gene ends were 4 bases for V and 4 bases for J; bases not matched to a gene: 9. CDR3 coding DNA: TGTGCCAGCAGCCGAGAGTCTAGCGGGGGGCCTTACGAGCAGTACTTC. It codes for CASSRESSGGPYEQYF.